A selection of T cell receptor beta chains follows, all from one sample in a study of response to subunit inactivated influenza vaccine. TCRdb reanalysed the RT-PCR reads using MiXCR and keeps one entry per CDR3 protein. The sample lists over 400,000 distinct CDR3 sequences; approximately 12% were seen once. This specimen consisted of PBMCs from blood, obtained more than 35 days after vaccination. The receptors derive from a middle-aged man who received an inactivated influenza vaccine. Both conserved end residues are trimmed from each CDR3. The D gene is left open where the match is weak.

>.|TRBV6-5|TRBJ2-2
ASSYSWANTGELF
>TRBD1|TRBV7-2|TRBJ2-2
ASSRRQGVAELF
>.|TRBV20-1|TRBJ2-7
SARIYEQY
>.|TRBV5-6|TRBJ2-1
ASSLWGRDEQF
>.|TRBV28|TRBJ2-3
ASSPYDPLGADTQY
>TRBD1|TRBV12-3/TRBV12-4|TRBJ1-3
ASSFGTDRNTIY
>.|TRBV20-1|TRBJ2-1
SARDKSSYNEQF
>.|TRBV20-1|TRBJ2-2
SARTWDTGELF
>.|TRBV12-3/TRBV12-4|TRBJ1-4
ASSFIDLSSEKLF
>.|TRBV27|TRBJ2-7
ASSLSPADEQY
>.|TRBV5-1|TRBJ2-3
ASRPGASDTQY
>TRBD2|TRBV28|TRBJ2-1
ASSLLGLAGLSYNEQF
>.|TRBV20-1|TRBJ2-1
SANQRNNEQF
>.|TRBV5-4|TRBJ1-4
ASSFGGGAANEKLF
>TRBD1|TRBV20-1|TRBJ2-7
SALPLDRRSYEQY
>TRBD2|TRBV9|TRBJ2-3
ASSPRGTSGRADTQY
>.|TRBV6-2/TRBV6-3|TRBJ2-7
ASMRDKSYEQY
>.|TRBV24-1|TRBJ2-3
ATSDLGQGDTQY
>.|TRBV5-1|TRBJ2-7
ASTIDRTPGEQY
>.|TRBV4-1|TRBJ2-1
ASSQEPLYNEQF
>.|TRBV7-2|TRBJ2-1
ASNIGGLNEQF
>TRBD2|TRBV20-1|TRBJ2-1
SAREEGGSSYNEQF
>.|TRBV7-2|TRBJ2-5
ASSLDTATRETQY
>.|TRBV14|TRBJ1-1
ASSQGAAREAF
>.|TRBV20-1|TRBJ2-3
SADLASSTDTQY
>.|TRBV10-3|TRBJ2-7
AISENRDRKY
>TRBD1|TRBV3-1|TRBJ2-7
ASSQRGTAYEQY
>.|TRBV20-1|TRBJ1-1
SARPIDGRWEAF
>.|TRBV29-1|TRBJ2-1
SVGGQPGDEQF
>.|TRBV7-2|TRBJ2-5
ASSSYPDPRY
>.|TRBV4-1|TRBJ2-7
ASSQVLSPTYEQY
>.|TRBV6-1|TRBJ1-2
ASRPIQGLNYGYT
>.|TRBV20-1|TRBJ2-1
RPRTGSVEF
>TRBD1|TRBV2|TRBJ1-1
ASSESRGRNTEAF
>TRBD2|TRBV20-1|TRBJ2-3
SARGQRGSSTDTQY
>.|TRBV5-6|TRBJ1-3
ASSLMGRRPTNSGNTIY
>TRBD2|TRBV4-3|TRBJ2-1
ASSQDLRGGKF
>.|TRBV15|TRBJ2-3
ATSRGTDTDTQY
>.|TRBV24-1|TRBJ1-5
ATSDPLRQDEPQH
>TRBD2|TRBV3-1|TRBJ2-7
ASSPKGGLAGYEQY
>.|TRBV29-1|TRBJ2-7
SVESPDSYEQY
>TRBD2|TRBV9|TRBJ2-3
ASSLNPSGITDTQY
>.|TRBV12-3/TRBV12-4|TRBJ1-2
ASSLARGQGYT
>.|TRBV27|TRBJ2-7
ASSTRDIPYEQY
>TRBD2|TRBV6-1|TRBJ2-1
ASSPAGESYNEQF
>TRBD2|TRBV4-2|TRBJ2-7
ASSQALGTSGNEQY
>TRBD1|TRBV20-1|TRBJ2-3
SAPGQGRADTQY
>TRBD2|TRBV6-1|TRBJ2-1
ASSSGRSYNEQF
>.|TRBV10-3|TRBJ2-2
AIRRGGTNTGELF
>.|TRBV29-1|TRBJ2-2
SVEGTAAGELF
>.|TRBV29-1|TRBJ2-1
SVRNEQF
>.|TRBV10-3|TRBJ2-2
AISGVASNTGELF
>TRBD2|TRBV4-3|TRBJ2-7
ASSLQLGGLAGVYEQY